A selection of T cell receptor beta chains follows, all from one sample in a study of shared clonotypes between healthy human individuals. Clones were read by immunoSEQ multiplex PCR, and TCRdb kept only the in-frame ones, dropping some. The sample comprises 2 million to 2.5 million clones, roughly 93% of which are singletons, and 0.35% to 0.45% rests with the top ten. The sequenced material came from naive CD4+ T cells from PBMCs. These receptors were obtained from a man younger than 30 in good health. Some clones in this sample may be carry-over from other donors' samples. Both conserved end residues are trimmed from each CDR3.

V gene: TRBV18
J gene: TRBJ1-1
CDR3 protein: ASSQGQANTEAF

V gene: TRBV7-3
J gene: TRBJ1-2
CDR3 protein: ASSHDTYYGYT

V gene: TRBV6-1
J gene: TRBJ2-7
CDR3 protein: ASSQALGSYEQY

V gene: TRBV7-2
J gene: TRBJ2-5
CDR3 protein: ASRPDAVRVETQY

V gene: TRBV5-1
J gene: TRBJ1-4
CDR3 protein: ASSAFSATNEKLF

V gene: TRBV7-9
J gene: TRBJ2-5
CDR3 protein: ASSLARAPQETQY

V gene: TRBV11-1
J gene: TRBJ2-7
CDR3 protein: ASSSDRGSWEQY

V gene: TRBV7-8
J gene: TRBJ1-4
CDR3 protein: ASSARDGANEKLF

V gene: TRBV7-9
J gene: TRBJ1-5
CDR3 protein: ASSSQGSHQPQH

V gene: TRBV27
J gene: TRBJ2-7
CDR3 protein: ASSLWWQGASGRHYEQY

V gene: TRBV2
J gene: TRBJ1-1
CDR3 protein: ASSGEVGTEAF

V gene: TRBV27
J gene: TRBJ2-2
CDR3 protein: ASSLKWTGGTRGTGELF

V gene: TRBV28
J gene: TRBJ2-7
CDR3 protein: ATRGGSSYEQY

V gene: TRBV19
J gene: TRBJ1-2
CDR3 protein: ASSEGHLEGYT

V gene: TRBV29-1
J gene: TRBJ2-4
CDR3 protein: SVADRAKNIQY

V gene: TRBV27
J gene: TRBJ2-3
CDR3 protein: ASSLRRASTDTQY

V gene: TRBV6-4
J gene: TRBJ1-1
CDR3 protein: ASSSREGTEAF

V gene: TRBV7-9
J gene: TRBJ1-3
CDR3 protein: ASSSDSSGNTIY

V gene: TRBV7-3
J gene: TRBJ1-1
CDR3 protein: ASSLLPPPGTEAF

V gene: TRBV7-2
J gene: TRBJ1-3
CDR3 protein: ASSFTVDRWASGNTIY

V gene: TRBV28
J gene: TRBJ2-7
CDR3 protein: ASSFLGQGTYEQY

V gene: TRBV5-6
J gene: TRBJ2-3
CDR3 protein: ASSRTANTDTQY

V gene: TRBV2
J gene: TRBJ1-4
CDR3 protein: ASSGGVDYGEKLF

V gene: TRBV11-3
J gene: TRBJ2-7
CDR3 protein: ASSWGQGRYEQY

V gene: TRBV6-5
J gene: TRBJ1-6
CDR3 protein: ASSRIRGISPLH

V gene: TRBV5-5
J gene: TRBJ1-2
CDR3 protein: ASSLASEHYGYT

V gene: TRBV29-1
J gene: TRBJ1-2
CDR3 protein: SVGEGDYGYT

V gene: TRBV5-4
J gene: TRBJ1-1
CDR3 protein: ASSTYRVNSVNTEAF

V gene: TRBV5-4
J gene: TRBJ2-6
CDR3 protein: AITSGANVLT

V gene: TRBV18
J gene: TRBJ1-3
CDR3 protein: ASSPPSGSGNTIY

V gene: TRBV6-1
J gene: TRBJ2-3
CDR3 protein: ASSGGQGLTDTQY

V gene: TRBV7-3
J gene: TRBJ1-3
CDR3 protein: ASSLNAGNTIY

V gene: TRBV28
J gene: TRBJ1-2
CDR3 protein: ASSPPGGGVGYT

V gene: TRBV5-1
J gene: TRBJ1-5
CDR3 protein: ASSLGGPGNQPQH

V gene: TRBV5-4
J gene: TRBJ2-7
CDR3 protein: ASSFPGTSGSYEQY

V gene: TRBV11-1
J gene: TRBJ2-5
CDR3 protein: ASSGGLVGTQY

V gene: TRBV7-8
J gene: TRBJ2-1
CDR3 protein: ASRIQGGGIDEQF

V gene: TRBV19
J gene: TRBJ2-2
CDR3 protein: ASSLTGELF

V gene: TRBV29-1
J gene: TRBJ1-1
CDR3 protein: SVALLTPNTEAF

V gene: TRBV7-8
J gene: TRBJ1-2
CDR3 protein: ASSRTGDYGYT

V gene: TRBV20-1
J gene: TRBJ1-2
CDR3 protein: SARYGVGYT

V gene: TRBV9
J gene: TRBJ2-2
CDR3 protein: ASSESGRRAGELF

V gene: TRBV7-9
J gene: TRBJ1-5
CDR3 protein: ASSLAIGGAMSQPQH

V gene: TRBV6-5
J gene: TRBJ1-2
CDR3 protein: ASNPGQGRKGYT

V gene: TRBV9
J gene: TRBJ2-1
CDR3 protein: ASSVAGGNHVDEQF

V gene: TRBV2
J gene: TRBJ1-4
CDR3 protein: ASSAETGGYEKLF

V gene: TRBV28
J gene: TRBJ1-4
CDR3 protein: ASTLLGGGGNEKLF

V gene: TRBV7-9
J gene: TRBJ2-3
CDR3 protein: ASSLTSGGGTDTQY

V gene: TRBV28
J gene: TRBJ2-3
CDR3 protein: ASSRSGSPSTDTQY

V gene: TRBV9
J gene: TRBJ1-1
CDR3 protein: ASSGILGQGDLTEAF

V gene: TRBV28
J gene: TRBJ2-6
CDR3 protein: ASRNPGVLGANVLT

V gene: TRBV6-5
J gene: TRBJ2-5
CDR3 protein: ASSPTSDETQY

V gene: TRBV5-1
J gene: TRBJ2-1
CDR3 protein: ASSLSPGTKDNEQF

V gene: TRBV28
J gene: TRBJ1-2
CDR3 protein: ASSPGGRNYGYT

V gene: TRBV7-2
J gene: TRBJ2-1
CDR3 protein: ASILVGGEQF

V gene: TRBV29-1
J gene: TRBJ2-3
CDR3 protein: SVEDGTRTDTQY

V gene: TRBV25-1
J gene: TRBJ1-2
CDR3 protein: ASSGLGGNYGYT

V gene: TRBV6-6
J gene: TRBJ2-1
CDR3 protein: ASSYPLAKDNEQF

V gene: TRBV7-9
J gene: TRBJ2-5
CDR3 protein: ASSNKVGQETQY